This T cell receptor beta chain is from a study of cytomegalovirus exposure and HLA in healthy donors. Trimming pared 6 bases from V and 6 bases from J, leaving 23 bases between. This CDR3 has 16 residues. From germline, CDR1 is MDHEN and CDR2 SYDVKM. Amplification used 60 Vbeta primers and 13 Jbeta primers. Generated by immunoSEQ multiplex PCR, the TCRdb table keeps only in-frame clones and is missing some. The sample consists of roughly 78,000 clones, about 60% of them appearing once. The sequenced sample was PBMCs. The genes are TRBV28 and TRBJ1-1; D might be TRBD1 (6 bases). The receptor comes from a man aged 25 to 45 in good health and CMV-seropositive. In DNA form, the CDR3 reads TGTGCCAGCAGCTCAGGGGTTCGGTTTGGTACCGCTGAAGCTTTCTTT. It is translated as CASSSGVRFGTAEAFF.